This TCR beta chain was documented in a study of response to subunit inactivated influenza vaccine. Findings of the study overall: After each seasonal influenza vaccination, few new T cells are recruited, the authors suggested.

TCRdb re-analysed the RT-PCR reads in MiXCR, keeping a single row per CDR3 protein. This table holds 450,000 to 500,000 distinct CDR3 sequences, 10% to 11% found once. Germline-derived CDR1 and CDR2 are SGHTA and FQGNSA. CDR3 length: 15 amino acids. Trimming took 1 base from V and 4 from J; bases not matched to a gene: 5. The table lists this clonotype with a few counts. The antigen is undetermined. The TCR comes from a man aged 50 to 59 who received an inactivated influenza vaccine. The sequenced sample was PBMCs from blood, obtained about 6 weeks after vaccination. The chain employs TRBV7-2 and TRBJ2-7; 9 nucleotides agree with TRBD2. CDR3: CASSLDLAGRYEQYF. CDR3 in DNA: TGTGCCAGCAGCTTAGACCTAGCGGGGAGGTACGAGCAGTACTTC.